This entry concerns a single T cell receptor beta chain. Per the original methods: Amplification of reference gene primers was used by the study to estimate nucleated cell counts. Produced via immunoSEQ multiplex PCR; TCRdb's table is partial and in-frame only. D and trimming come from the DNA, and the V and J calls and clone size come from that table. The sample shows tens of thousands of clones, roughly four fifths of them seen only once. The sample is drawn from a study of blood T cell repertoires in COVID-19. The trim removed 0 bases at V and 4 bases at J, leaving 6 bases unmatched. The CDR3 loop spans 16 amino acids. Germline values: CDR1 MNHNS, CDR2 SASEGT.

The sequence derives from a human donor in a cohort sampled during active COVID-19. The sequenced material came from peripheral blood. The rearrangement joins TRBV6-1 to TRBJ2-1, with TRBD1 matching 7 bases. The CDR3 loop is CASSEAQQGLYNEQFF. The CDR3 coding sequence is TGTGCCAGCAGTGAAGCGCAACAGGGGCTATACAATGAGCAGTTCTTC.